The 20 T cell receptor beta chains below were found in one sample sequenced in a study of siplizumab effects on memory and regulatory T cells. The table came from immunoSEQ multiplex PCR; TCRdb's copy has only in-frame clones and leaves some out. This table has roughly 10,000 clones, just over 45% appearing once. Antigen specificity for these receptors is unknown. Coculture of mixed lymphocyte reaction cells was performed at 37°C for roughly six days. Source material: CFSE-low (dividing) CD4+ T cells sorted from an allogeneic mixed lymphocyte reaction. The receptors stem from a human donor in good health; the cells came from an allogeneic mixed lymphocyte reaction.

This clone was observed a handful of times. This rearrangement joins TRBV4-1 to TRBJ1-1; no definite D call. CDR3 size: 14 residues. Trimming left V 1 base short and J 1 base short, with 7 bases between. Germline CDR1 reads MGHRA; CDR2 reads YSYEKL. The CDR3 sequence is CASSQVGSNTEAFF. In DNA, the CDR3 is TGCGCCAGCAGCCAAGTAGGGTCGAACACTGAAGCTTTCTTT.

This clone is judged medium-sized (0.01 to 0.1%). The chain carries TRBV13 and TRBJ2-3; tentatively, D is TRBD1 (5 bases). This CDR3 comprises 14 residues. The V gene lost 0 bases and the J gene lost 8 bases, with 12 bases spanning the gap. Germline V lookup: CDR1 PRHDT, CDR2 FYEKMQ (reference sequence). The CDR3 loop is CASSLGGPLGTQYF. For the CDR3, the DNA is TGTGCCAGCAGCTTAGGGGGGCCACTGGGTACGCAGTATTTT.

This clone was detected a few times. V and J are TRBV28 and TRBJ1-1, with D possibly being TRBD1 (5 bases). The CDR3 runs 13 residues. V lost 7 bases and J 2 bases, leaving 11 bases between the germline ends. CDR1 MDHEN and CDR2 SYDVKM come from the germline V gene. CDR3 bases: TGTGCCAGCATGAGACAGCCCAACACTGAAGCTTTCTTT. It encodes CASMRQPNTEAFF.

This clone was seen a few times. The chain uses TRBV4-2 and TRBJ1-5; D gene unclear. Deletions cut 0 bases from V and 0 bases from J, with 3 bases between. CDR1 LGHNA and CDR2 YNFKEQ come from the germline V gene. The CDR3 is 14 residues long. The CDR3 nucleotides read TGTGCCAGCAGCCAAGAGGATAGCAATCAGCCCCAGCATTTT. This translates into CASSQEDSNQPQHF.

The chain links TRBV2 to TRBJ1-2; tentatively, D is TRBD1 (6 bases). The germline V and J ends were trimmed by 9 bases and 4 bases, with 18 bases remaining between them. This CDR3 is built from 14 residues. CDR1 and CDR2 (germline): SNHLY, FYNNEI. The CDR3 loop is CASKDSIGSYGYTF. CDR3 bases: TGTGCCAGTAAGGACAGTATTGGAAGCTATGGCTACACCTTC. The variable domain in full, completed from reference TRBV2 and TRBJ1-2, reads EPEVTQTPSHQVTQMGQEVILRCVPISNHLYFYWYRQILGQKVEFLVSFYNNEISEKSEIFDDQFSVERPDGSNFTLKIRSTKLEDSAMYFCASKDSIGSYGYTFGSGTRLTVV.

Only a few counts were recorded for this clone. V usage is TRBV4-2 and J usage is TRBJ2-1; the match to TRBD2 covers 7 bases. The germline V gene encodes CDR1 LGHNA and CDR2 YNFKEQ. With 2 bases clipped from V and 6 bases from J, the junction kept 4 bases outside the gene matches. The CDR3 contains 14 residues. In DNA, the CDR3 is TGTGCCAGCAGCCAAACCACGGGGGGCAATGAGCAGTTCTTC. It encodes CASSQTTGGNEQFF.

This clone came up a few times. The gene calls are TRBV11-3 and TRBJ2-3; D unresolved. CDR1 and CDR2 (germline): SGHNT, YENEEA. CDR3 length: 14 amino acids. V was trimmed by 1 base and J by 0 bases, leaving 5 bases between them. CDR3 nucleotides: TGTGCCAGCAGCTTAGGTGGCAGCACAGATACGCAGTATTTT. Protein sequence: CASSLGGSTDTQYF. The full variable domain, in which reference TRBV11-3 and TRBJ2-3 provide the parts outside the CDR3, is EAGVVQSPRYKIIEKKQPVAFWCNPISGHNTLYWYLQNLGQGPELLIRYENEEAVDDSQLPKDRFSAERLKGVDSTLKIQPAELGDSAVYLCASSLGGSTDTQYFGPGTRLTVL.

The CDR3 bases are TGTGCCAGCCACAATATAGGATCTCGGAATGAGCAGTTCTTC. It is translated as CASHNIGSRNEQFF. V gene TRBV5-4 combines with J gene TRBJ2-1; D remains unclear. Germline V gene data show CDR1 as SGHNT and CDR2 as YYREEE (reference sequence). The CDR3 spans 14 residues. V lost 7 bases to trimming and J lost 7 bases, with 18 bases between them.

This chain uses TRBV19 with TRBJ1-3; a possible D gene is TRBD1 (6 bases). Germline CDR1 and CDR2: LNHDA and SQIVND (reference sequence). This CDR3 region has 18 residues. Trimming took off 5 bases at V and 2 bases at J, with 22 bases between the two ends. CDR3 amino acids: CASSFNGPQGGTGNTIYF. CDR3 sequence (DNA): TGTGCCAGTAGTTTCAACGGCCCTCAAGGGGGAACTGGAAACACCATATATTTT.

This clone was observed a handful of times. The chain is built from TRBV29-1 and TRBJ1-2; weak D call: TRBD1 (6 bases). CDR3 length: 12 amino acids. Per germline, CDR1 SQVTM and CDR2 ANQGSEA. V lost 4 bases and J lost 8, with 14 bases in between. The CDR3 DNA reads as TGCAGCGTTGTGCTACAGGGTGGCGGCTACACCTTC. It encodes CSVVLQGGGYTF. Using reference TRBV29-1 and TRBJ1-2 for the parts outside the CDR3, the full variable domain is SAVISQKPSRDICQRGTSLTIQCQVDSQVTMMFWYRQQPGQSLTLIATANQGSEATYESGFVIDKFPISRPNLTFSTLTVSNMSPEDSSIYLCSVVLQGGGYTFGSGTRLTVV.

The chain has TRBV18 and TRBJ1-6, with a tentative D call TRBD1 (6 bases). V dropped 2 bases and J dropped 7 bases, with 15 bases sitting between them. Per germline, CDR1 KGHSH and CDR2 LQKENI. The CDR3 has 16 amino acids. CDR3 bases: TGTGCCAGCTCACCAACGGGGGGCGCGGGGAATTCACCCCTCCACTTT. It encodes CASSPTGGAGNSPLHF.

The J gene is TRBJ1-1, the V gene TRBV6-1; D might be TRBD1 (5 bases). There are 14 residues in the CDR3. V lost 1 base and J 3 bases, leaving 9 bases between the germline ends. The germline CDR1 and CDR2 sequences are MNHNS and SASEGT. CDR3 residues: CASSEGRGYTEAFF. The CDR3 coding sequence is TGTGCCAGCAGTGAAGGGCGGGGCTACACTGAAGCTTTCTTT.

This clone was recorded only once. This chain links TRBV18 with TRBJ2-5; D gene ambiguous. Trimming left V 4 bases short and J 2 bases short, with 8 bases between. This CDR3 contains 13 residues. Germline V gene lookup returns CDR1 KGHSH and CDR2 LQKENI. Here the CDR3 DNA reads TGTGCCAGCTCACGGCACCTTCAAGAGACCCAGTACTTC. It encodes CASSRHLQETQYF.

V gene TRBV7-2 combines with J gene TRBJ2-5, with D maybe TRBD1 (5 bases). This CDR3 is 14 amino acids long. Germline V gives CDR1 SGHTA, CDR2 FQGNSA. The V end was cut by 4 bases, the J end by 6 bases, with 15 bases between. CDR3 sequence (DNA): TGTGCCAGCAGCTCTGAATTAAGGGGCAAGACCCAGTACTTC. Amino acid sequence: CASSSELRGKTQYF.

This chain uses TRBV27 with TRBJ2-1, with TRBD1 as a possible D gene (5 bases). The CDR3 spans 14 residues. With 4 bases removed from V and 1 base from J, the gap between germline ends came to 8 bases. Germline V CDR1 and CDR2: MNHEY, SMNVEV (reference sequence). CDR3 in DNA: TGTGCCAGCAGTTCGACAGTATCCTACAATGAGCAGTTCTTC. The encoded protein is CASSSTVSYNEQFF.

Judged by abundance, this clone is medium-sized. The V gene is TRBV2, the J gene TRBJ1-5; TRBD1 matches at 8 bases. The germline CDR1 and CDR2 sequences are SNHLY and FYNNEI. The CDR3 consists of 12 residues. V was clipped by 6 bases and J by 9 bases; unmatched bases: 4. CDR3 protein: CASSLDRGPQHF. As DNA, the CDR3 is TGTGCCAGCAGCCTAGACAGGGGGCCCCAGCATTTT.

This clone ranks as medium-sized. The genes are TRBV30 and TRBJ2-7; TRBD2 might be the D (5 bases). V gave up 5 bases and J gave up 6 bases, with 14 bases separating them. This CDR3 comprises 12 residues. In germline, CDR1 is GTSNPN, CDR2 SVGIG (reference sequence). The CDR3 region has the DNA TGTGCCTGGGACGGGATCTCTGGCGAGCAGTACTTC. It yields the protein CAWDGISGEQYF. Filled out from reference TRBV30 and TRBJ2-7, the complete variable domain reads SQTIHQWPATLVQPVGSPLSLECTVEGTSNPNLYWYRQAAGRGLQLLFYSVGIGQISSEVPQNLSASRPQDRQFILSSKKLLLSDSGFYLCAWDGISGEQYFGPGTRLTVT.

This clone was detected only a few times. The chain links TRBV9 to TRBJ2-2; D call uncertain. The CDR3 is made up of 13 amino acids. Looked up from germline, CDR1 is SGDLS and CDR2 is YYNGEE. Trimming took off 3 bases at V and 3 bases at J, with 6 bases between the two ends. The DNA of the CDR3 is TGTGCCAGCAGCGATGACTACACCGGGGAGCTGTTTTTT. It translates to CASSDDYTGELFF.

The CDR3 DNA sequence: TGTGCCAGCAGCTCAGGGTTTCGTGGTGAGCAGTTCTTC. Translation gives CASSSGFRGEQFF. The chain recombines TRBV11-3 with TRBJ2-1; TRBD1 might be the D (5 bases). The CDR3 consists of 13 residues. CDR1 SGHNT and CDR2 YENEEA come from the germline V gene. V lost 4 bases and J 9 bases, leaving 13 bases between the germline ends. The whole variable domain, remainder taken from reference TRBV11-3 and TRBJ2-1, is EAGVVQSPRYKIIEKKQPVAFWCNPISGHNTLYWYLQNLGQGPELLIRYENEEAVDDSQLPKDRFSAERLKGVDSTLKIQPAELGDSAVYLCASSSGFRGEQFFGPGTRLTVL.

This clone came up a few times. The rearrangement uses TRBV5-1 and TRBJ2-5; 8 positions agree with TRBD1. The CDR3 has 15 residues. The junction had 6 bases not matched to a gene; V was cut back by 3 bases and J by 2 bases. Per germline, CDR1 SGHRS and CDR2 YFSETQ. CDR3 loop: CASSSSGTGQETQYF. Written as DNA, the CDR3 is TGCGCCAGCAGCTCCTCCGGGACAGGACAAGAGACCCAGTACTTC.